The next 3 T cell receptor beta chains were all read from a single sample in a study of cytomegalovirus exposure and HLA in healthy donors. PCR involved 60 Vbeta and 13 Jbeta primers. Using immunoSEQ multiplex PCR, the repertoire was profiled, and TCRdb retains in-frame clones only, with some absent. The sample records roughly 150,000 clones, roughly 75% being singletons. Source material: PBMCs. Receptors were obtained from a female donor in good health and CMV-seronegative.

The chain couples TRBV10-3 to TRBJ2-3; 11 bases line up with TRBD2. V was pared by 2 bases and J by 4 bases, with 8 bases of the junction left unmatched. This CDR3 region has 17 residues. CDR1 and CDR2 (germline): ENHRY, SYGVKD. The CDR3 DNA sequence: TGTGCCATCAGTGAGAATAATAGCGGGGGGGGAGCAGATACGCAGTATTTT. It is translated as CAISENNSGGGADTQYF.

Of note for this clone: The sample contains more than one DNA sequence encoding this CDR3. The J gene is TRBJ2-5, the V gene TRBV18; 9 positions match TRBD1. This CDR3 has 13 amino acids. CDR1 is KGHSH, CDR2 LQKENI, per germline. V lost 2 bases to trimming and J lost 5 bases; unmatched junction nucleotides: 0. The CDR3 DNA is TGTGCCAGCTCACCAGGACAGGGGGAGACCCAGTACTTC. Translated: CASSPGQGETQYF.

The chain combines TRBV9 with TRBJ2-5; 10 nucleotides line up with TRBD2. The trim removed 3 bases at V and 3 bases at J, leaving 2 bases unmatched. The germline V gene encodes CDR1 SGDLS and CDR2 YYNGEE. The CDR3 runs to 14 residues. The CDR3: CASSGAGGKETQYF. In DNA form, the CDR3 reads TGTGCCAGCAGCGGAGCGGGGGGGAAAGAGACCCAGTACTTC.